A single sample is the source of the 10 T cell receptor beta chains below, sequenced in a study of cytomegalovirus exposure and HLA in healthy donors. PCR used 60 Vbeta primers and 13 Jbeta primers. Assay used: immunoSEQ multiplex PCR; TCRdb lists only in-frame clones, some missing. The repertoire holds 100,000 to 150,000 clones, with around 72% as singletons. Sequenced: PBMCs. These receptors came from a human donor in good health.

This clone has just a few counts. This chain links TRBV7-2 with TRBJ2-1; D is ambiguous. Germline values: CDR1 SGHTA, CDR2 FQGNSA. This CDR3 region has 12 residues. V was clipped by 5 bases and J by 1 base, with 3 bases between them. In nucleotides, the CDR3 is TGTGCCAGCAGCATATCCTACAATGAGCAGTTCTTC. This translates into CASSISYNEQFF.

This clone was picked up a small number of times. This sequence joins TRBV14 and TRBJ2-5, with TRBD2 matching 7 bases. The V segment lost 2 bases and the J segment 1 base; nucleotides outside the gene matches: 4. The germline gives CDR1 SGHDN, CDR2 FVKESK. This CDR3 region has 15 residues. CDR3 amino acids: CASSQYWGGQETQYF. CDR3 DNA sequence: TGTGCCAGCAGCCAATATTGGGGGGGCCAAGAGACCCAGTACTTC.

The V call is TRBV30, the J call TRBJ1-2; D possibly corresponds to TRBD1 (5 bases). The ends were cut back, 5 bases at V and 8 bases at J, with 21 bases in the middle. Germline V CDR1 and CDR2: GTSNPN, SVGIG (reference sequence). The CDR3 runs 14 residues. Here the CDR3 DNA reads TGTGCCTGGGCCCGGAACGATCAGGGATCCGGCTACACCTTC. Translated, it gives CAWARNDQGSGYTF.

This chain uses TRBV5-4 with TRBJ2-2; 8 positions match TRBD1. Trimming took 4 bases from V and 4 from J; bases not matched to a gene: 6. The CDR3 has 15 residues. CDR1 and CDR2 from the germline V gene are SGHNT and YYREEE (reference sequence). Here the CDR3 DNA reads TGTGCCAGCAGCCCGGACAGGGCGGGCACCGGGGAGCTGTTTTTT. Amino acid sequence: CASSPDRAGTGELFF.

This clone was observed a handful of times. J is TRBJ2-7 and V is TRBV5-3, with TRBD1 matching 9 bases. TRBV5-3 is labeled an ORF, and its function is uncertain. V dropped 6 bases and J dropped 0; count of bases not matched to a gene: 7. The CDR3 runs 15 residues. The CDR3, as DNA: TGTGCCAGAACTCAAGGACAGGGGAGCTCCTACGAGCAGTACTTC. This sequence encodes CARTQGQGSSYEQYF.

This clone showed up just a few times. This chain joins TRBV16 and TRBJ2-1, with a tentative D call TRBD1 (5 bases). The V end was cut by 7 bases, the J end by 2 bases, with 12 bases between. This CDR3 spans 14 amino acids. Per the germline V gene, CDR1 is KGHSY and CDR2 is FQNENV. DNA for the CDR3: TGTGCCAGCACCCGCGACAGAGCCTACAATGAGCAGTTCTTC. This translates into CASTRDRAYNEQFF.

The rearrangement joins TRBV5-6 to TRBJ2-3; 9 bases are shared with TRBD1. The germline V gene encodes CDR1 SGHDT and CDR2 YYEEEE. The CDR3 sequence is 14 residues long. Unmatched junction bases numbered 6, after V lost 4 bases and J lost 6 bases. CDR3: CASSIGQGRDTQYF. The DNA of the CDR3 is TGTGCCAGCAGCATAGGACAGGGGAGGGATACGCAGTATTTT. The complete variable domain, with remaining parts taken from reference TRBV5-6 and TRBJ2-3, reads DAGVTQSPTHLIKTRGQQVTLRCSPKSGHDTVSWYQQALGQGPQFIFQYYEEEERQRGNFPDRFSGHQFPNYSSELNVNALLLGDSALYLCASSIGQGRDTQYFGPGTRLTVL.

The chain combines TRBV7-9 with TRBJ1-3, with a weak D call TRBD1 (5 bases). CDR1 is SEHNR, CDR2 FQNEAQ, per germline (reference sequence). V was pared by 1 base and J by 0 bases, with 16 bases between. The CDR3 length is 18 residues. CDR3 bases: TGTGCCAGCAGCTTAGGGGACCGGGACTGGAGCTCTGGAAACACCATATATTTT. The encoded protein is CASSLGDRDWSSGNTIYF.

This clone was seen only a few times. The rearrangement joins TRBV7-8 to TRBJ1-4, with D unclear. V was clipped by 5 bases and J by 8 bases, with 15 bases between them. Germline-derived CDR1 and CDR2 are SGHVS and FQNEAQ. The CDR3 has 14 amino acids. CDR3 residues: CASSLGNLQEKLFF. The CDR3 DNA sequence: TGTGCCAGCAGCCTCGGAAATCTACAGGAAAAACTGTTTTTT.

CDR3 DNA sequence: TGTGCCAGCAGTCCGAGACAGGGGTATTACGAGCAGTACTTC. Translating gives CASSPRQGYYEQYF. This chain joins TRBV7-6 and TRBJ2-7; TRBD1 aligns across 8 bases. The V gene end was trimmed by 6 bases and the J gene end by 4 bases; junction bases not matched to a gene: 8. CDR3 length: 14 residues. CDR1 and CDR2 from the germline V gene are SGHVS and FNYEAQ.